This entry concerns a single TCR beta chain. No antigen is known for it. The V and J ends lost 1 base and 0 bases respectively, with 12 bases between them. This CDR3 spans 16 amino acids. Germline values: CDR1 MGHRA, CDR2 YSYEKL. Generated by immunoSEQ multiplex PCR, the TCRdb table keeps only in-frame clones and is missing some. There are about 100,000 clones in the sample; roughly 84% occur only once, and approximately 1% lies in the top ten. This sample stems from a study of graft-versus-host responses after intestinal transplantation. The TCR comes from a human donor who received an intestinal transplant. Sequenced material: unstimulated CD4+ T cells sorted from spleen or lymph node cells, taken before intestinal transplant. The chain joins TRBV4-1 to TRBJ1-2, with D possibly being TRBD1 (5 bases). Here the CDR3 reads CASSQAGLKANYGYTF. DNA for the CDR3: TGCGCCAGCAGCCAAGCGGGACTGAAAGCTAACTATGGCTACACCTTC.